This TCR beta chain was sequenced for a study of blood T cell repertoires in COVID-19. On the study more broadly: The United States, Italy and Spain supplied acute and convalescent COVID-19 samples. T cells, B-cell-depleted T cells, or PBMCs supplied cDNA or gDNA.

Authors' data handling: Reference gene primer amplification in the assay estimated nucleated cell counts. Assay used: immunoSEQ multiplex PCR; TCRdb lists only in-frame clones, some missing. V, J and clone size derive from that table, while D and trimming were established from the DNA sequence. This table holds about 48,000 clones, around four fifths found once. The CDR3 runs to 11 residues. Germline-derived CDR1 and CDR2 are MNHEY and SVGAGI. Trimming removed 10 bases from V and 4 bases from J, with 8 bases in between. J is TRBJ2-1 and V is TRBV6-5; D gene ambiguous. This sequence originates from a man in his 70s with acute or convalescent COVID-19. The sequencing input was peripheral blood. CDR3: CATDTYNEQFF. For the CDR3, the DNA is TGTGCCACCGACACGTACAATGAGCAGTTCTTC.